The T cell receptor beta chain under discussion was sequenced for a study of T cells after posttransplantation cyclophosphamide (dated by TCRdb to 2016 to 2018). The study in broad terms: T cell repertoire reconstitution was tracked by TRB sequencing after myeloablative bone marrow transplantation in which posttransplantation cyclophosphamide was used as GVHD prophylaxis. Samples from a few dozen PTCy-treated patients and some 16 related bone marrow donors of those patients were subjected to antigen receptor sequencing. Blood from every one of the 30 to 35 PTCy patients who had 1-year posttransplant specimens underwent TRB sequencing. In 3 patients, TRB sequencing was also performed on up to 3 more blood samples taken 2 to 5.2 years after transplant, and in 4 patients, pretransplant blood was also TRB-sequenced. Because TRA and TRB clonality were tightly correlated in roughly 10 samples, subsequent TCR analyses were focused on TRB only. Public TRB sequences were checked against a database of over 3,000 sequences associated with responses to pathogens, tumor antigens, self-antigens and alloantigens.

Related bone marrow donors provided peripheral blood samples on the day of marrow donation. Mononuclear cells from peripheral blood and bone marrow were separated by Ficoll-Hypaque density centrifugation and then cryopreserved. What the authors observed across the whole study: Donor-recipient similarity was low at 1-2 months but increased during the first year, and donor CD8+ memory clones often dominated later blood repertoires. Across 45 patients, recipient CMV seropositivity and CMV reactivation were highly associated with TRB clonality; PTCy diversity was similar to CNI/methotrexate controls. The TRB repertoires of T cells infiltrating skin or GI tract showed only limited overlap with the TRB repertoires of T cells in blood.

Genomic DNA was the input for TRB sequencing, which was run either with the immunoSEQ assay at survey resolution or with the hsTCRB kit. The paper's data handling went like this. The immunoSEQ software handled initial read processing, and the LymphoSeq R package was used for repertoire analyses. Clonality was computed as 1 minus normalized Shannon entropy; Gini coefficient was also calculated for each TRB dataset. Phenotypes of unsorted samples were inferred by mapping TRB sequences from sorted subsets of the recipient or donor onto the same recipient's unsorted samples. TCRdb re-hosts the immuneACCESS table, in-frame sequences only. Its copies lack some clones; in the studies checked, an unresolved V gene accounts for under half of them, and the cause for the rest is not known. V and J calls and clone size are given by that table; D and trimming were obtained from the DNA. This sample is represented by 45,000 to 65,000 clones; roughly 94% of them were singletons. 2.5% to 3% of the sample belongs to the ten largest clones.

In the case of this clone: Its antigen is still unknown. Base qualities were left out, and no much larger clone turns up one base away.

The specimen was PBMCs. This sequence originates from a woman aged 30 to 39 in good health and a related stem cell transplant donor.

The nucleotide sequence reads as follows: TGTGCCAGCAGTTTAAGGGGGGGCTCTGGGGCCAACGTCCTGACTTTC. Translation gives CASSLRGGSGANVLTF. This chain is built from TRBV28 and TRBJ2-6; a weak D assignment points to TRBD2 (7 bases agree). Sequences MDHEN (CDR1) and SYDVKM (CDR2) are obtained from the germline V gene. Including the terminal cysteine and phenylalanine, the CDR3 comprises 16 residues. CDR3 DNA only is kept here, 48 bases in frame from base 1. Between the V and J ends, shortened by 2 bases and 0 bases respectively, the junction contains 8 bases.